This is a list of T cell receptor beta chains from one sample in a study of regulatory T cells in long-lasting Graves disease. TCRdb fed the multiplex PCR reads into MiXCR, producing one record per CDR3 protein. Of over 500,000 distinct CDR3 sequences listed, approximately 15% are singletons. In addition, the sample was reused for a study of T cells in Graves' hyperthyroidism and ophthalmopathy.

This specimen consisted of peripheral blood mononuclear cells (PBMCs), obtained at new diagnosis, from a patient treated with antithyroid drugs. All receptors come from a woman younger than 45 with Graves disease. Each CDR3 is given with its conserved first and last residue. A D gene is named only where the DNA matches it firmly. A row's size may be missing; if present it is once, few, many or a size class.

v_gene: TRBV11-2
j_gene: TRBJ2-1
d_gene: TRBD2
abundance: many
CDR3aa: CASSLDLGLAGGMIF
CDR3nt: TGTGCCAGCAGCTTAGATCTCGGGCTAGCGGGAGGGATGATCTTC

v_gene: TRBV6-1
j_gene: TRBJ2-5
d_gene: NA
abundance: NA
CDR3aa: CTSSQQETQYF
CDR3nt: TGTACCAGCAGTCAACAAGAGACCCAGTACTTC

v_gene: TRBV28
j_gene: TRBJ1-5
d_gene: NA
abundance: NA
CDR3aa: CASNRDQPQHF
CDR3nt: TGTGCCAGCAACCGGGATCAGCCCCAGCATTTT

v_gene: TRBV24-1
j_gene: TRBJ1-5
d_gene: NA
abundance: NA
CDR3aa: CATSESGTQPQHF
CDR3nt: TGTGCCACCAGTGAATCAGGGACTCAGCCCCAGCATTTT

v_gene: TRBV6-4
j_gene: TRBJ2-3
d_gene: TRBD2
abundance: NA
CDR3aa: CASSEDGTKHTDTQYF
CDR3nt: TGTGCCAGCAGTGAGGACGGGACTAAACATACAGATACGCAGTATTTT

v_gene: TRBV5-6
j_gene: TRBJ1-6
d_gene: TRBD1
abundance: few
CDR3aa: CASSLWDRRNSPLHF
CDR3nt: TGTGCCAGCAGCCTTTGGGACAGGAGAAATTCACCCCTCCACTTT

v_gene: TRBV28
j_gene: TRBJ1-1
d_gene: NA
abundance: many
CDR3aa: CASSPGALVKRSTF
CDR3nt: TGTGCCAGCTCCCCAGGGGCCCTAGTGAAACGCAGCACCTTT

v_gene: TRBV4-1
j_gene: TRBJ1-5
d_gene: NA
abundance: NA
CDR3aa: CASSQISNQPQHF
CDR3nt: TGCGCCAGCAGCCAAATTAGCAATCAGCCCCAGCATTTT

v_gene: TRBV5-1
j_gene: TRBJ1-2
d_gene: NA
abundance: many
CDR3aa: CASSLVEIGSDGYTF
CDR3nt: TGTGCCAGCAGCTTGGTCGAGATTGGAAGCGATGGCTACACCTTC

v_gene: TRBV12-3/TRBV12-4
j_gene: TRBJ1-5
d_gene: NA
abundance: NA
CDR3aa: CGSSPDRHDQPQHF
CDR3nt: TGTGGCAGCAGCCCCGACAGGCACGATCAGCCCCAGCATTTT

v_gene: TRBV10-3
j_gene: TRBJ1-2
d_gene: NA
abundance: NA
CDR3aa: CAISELGAHRQGGSYGYTF
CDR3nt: TGTGCCATCAGTGAATTAGGGGCCCACCGTCAGGGAGGCTCTTATGGCTACACCTTC

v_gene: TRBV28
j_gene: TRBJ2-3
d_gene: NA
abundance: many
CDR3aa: CASSSNRVPDTQYF
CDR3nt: TGTGCCAGCAGTTCGAACAGGGTCCCAGATACGCAGTATTTT

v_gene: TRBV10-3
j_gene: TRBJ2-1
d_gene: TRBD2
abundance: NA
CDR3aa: CAIRPTSGRNNEQFF
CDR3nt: TGTGCCATCAGACCCACTAGCGGGAGGAACAATGAGCAGTTCTTC

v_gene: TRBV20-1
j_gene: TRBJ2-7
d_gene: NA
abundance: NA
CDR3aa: CSADTGLSSYEQYF
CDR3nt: TGCAGTGCTGACACGGGACTTTCTTCCTACGAGCAGTACTTC

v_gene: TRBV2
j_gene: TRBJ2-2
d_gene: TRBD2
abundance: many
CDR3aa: CASSEPLGAGGAGELFF
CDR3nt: TGTGCCAGCAGTGAACCCCTAGGAGCGGGAGGAGCCGGGGAGCTGTTTTTT

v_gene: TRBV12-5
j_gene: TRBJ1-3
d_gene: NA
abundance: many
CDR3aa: CATPPGQKSGGNTIYF
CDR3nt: TGTGCTACCCCACCGGGGCAGAAGTCCGGCGGAAACACCATATATTTT

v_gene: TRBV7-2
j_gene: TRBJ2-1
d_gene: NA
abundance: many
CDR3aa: CASSNTGTHYNEQFF
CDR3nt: TGTGCCAGCAGCAACACCGGGACCCACTACAATGAGCAGTTCTTC

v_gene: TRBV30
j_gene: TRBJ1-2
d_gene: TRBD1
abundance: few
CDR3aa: CAWGRQGGNGYTF
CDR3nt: TGTGCCTGGGGAAGACAGGGAGGGAATGGCTACACCTTC

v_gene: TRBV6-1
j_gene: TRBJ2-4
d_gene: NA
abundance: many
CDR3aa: CASLTGGVENIQYF
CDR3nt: TGTGCCTCATTAACGGGGGGCGTGGAGAACATTCAGTACTTC

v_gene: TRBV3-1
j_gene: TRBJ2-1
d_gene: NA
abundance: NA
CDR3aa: CASSQDPSGPRNEQFF
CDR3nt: TGTGCCAGCAGCCAAGATCCGAGCGGGCCACGAAATGAGCAGTTCTTC

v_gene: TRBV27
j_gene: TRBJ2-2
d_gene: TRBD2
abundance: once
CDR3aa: CASSPRTSGRAIRTGELFF
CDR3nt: TGTGCCAGCAGTCCGCGGACTAGCGGGAGGGCCATACGTACCGGGGAGCTGTTTTTT

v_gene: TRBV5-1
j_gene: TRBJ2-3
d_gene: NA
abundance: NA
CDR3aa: CASSPPQFTDTQYF
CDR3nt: TGCGCCAGCAGCCCCCCGCAGTTCACAGATACGCAGTATTTT

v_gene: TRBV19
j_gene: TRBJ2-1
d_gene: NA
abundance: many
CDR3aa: CASSMGGEQFF
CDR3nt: TGTGCCAGTAGTATGGGTGGTGAGCAGTTCTTC

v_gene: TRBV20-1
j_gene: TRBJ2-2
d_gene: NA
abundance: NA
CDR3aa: CSARAGSIDTGELFF
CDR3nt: TGCAGTGCTAGAGCGGGGAGTATAGACACCGGGGAGCTGTTTTTT

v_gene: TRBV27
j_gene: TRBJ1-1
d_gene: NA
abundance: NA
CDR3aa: CASTSNRVNTEAFF
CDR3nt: TGTGCCAGCACCTCCAACAGGGTTAACACTGAAGCTTTCTTT

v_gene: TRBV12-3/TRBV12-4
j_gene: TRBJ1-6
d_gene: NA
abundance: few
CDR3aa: CASSLAPGGFPSPLHF
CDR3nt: TGTGCCAGCAGTTTAGCCCCGGGGGGTTTCCCTTCACCCCTCCACTTT

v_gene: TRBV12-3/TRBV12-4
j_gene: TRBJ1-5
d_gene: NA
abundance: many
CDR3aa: CASSLLGDQPQHF
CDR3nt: TGTGCCAGCAGTTTGCTGGGGGATCAGCCCCAGCATTTT

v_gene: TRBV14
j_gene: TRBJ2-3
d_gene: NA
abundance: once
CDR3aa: CASSQDLRKGGGTDTQYF
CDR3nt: TGTGCCAGCAGCCAAGATTTGAGAAAGGGAGGAGGCACAGATACGCAGTATTTT

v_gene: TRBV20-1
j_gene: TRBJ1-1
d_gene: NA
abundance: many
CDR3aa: CSASIQRLNTEAFF
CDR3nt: TGCAGTGCTAGTATCCAACGACTGAACACTGAAGCTTTCTTT

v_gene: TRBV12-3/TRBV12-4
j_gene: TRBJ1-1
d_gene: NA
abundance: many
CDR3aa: CASSLAQTDNTEAFF
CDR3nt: TGTGCCAGCAGTTTAGCTCAGACAGATAACACTGAAGCTTTCTTT

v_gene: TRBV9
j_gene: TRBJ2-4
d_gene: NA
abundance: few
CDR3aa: CASSPPGLFYIQYF
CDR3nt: TGTGCCAGCAGCCCTCCGGGACTCTTCTACATTCAGTACTTC

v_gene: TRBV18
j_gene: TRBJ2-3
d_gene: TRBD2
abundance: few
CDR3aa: CASSPPGLAPSTDTQYF
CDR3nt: TGTGCCAGCTCACCACCCGGACTAGCGCCTAGCACAGATACGCAGTATTTT

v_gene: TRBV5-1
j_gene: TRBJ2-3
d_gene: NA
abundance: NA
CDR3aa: CASSSGRPSTDTQYF
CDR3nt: TGCGCCAGCAGCTCGGGACGGCCTAGCACAGATACGCAGTATTTT

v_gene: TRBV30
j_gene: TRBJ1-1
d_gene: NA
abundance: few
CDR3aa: CAWSGLAGAFF
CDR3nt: TGTGCCTGGAGCGGGCTCGCGGGCGCTTTCTTT

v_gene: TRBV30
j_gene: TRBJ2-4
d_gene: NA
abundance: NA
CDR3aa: CAWADTGPKNIQYF
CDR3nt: TGTGCCTGGGCCGATACAGGACCTAAAAACATTCAGTACTTC

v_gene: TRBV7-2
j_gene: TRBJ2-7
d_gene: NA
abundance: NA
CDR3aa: CASSPRAGLIIDEQYF
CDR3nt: TGTGCCAGCAGCCCCCGTGCGGGACTCATTATCGACGAGCAGTACTTC

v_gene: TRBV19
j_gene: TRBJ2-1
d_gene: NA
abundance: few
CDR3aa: CASAEFSSYNEQFF
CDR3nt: TGTGCCAGTGCAGAGTTCAGCTCCTACAATGAGCAGTTCTTC

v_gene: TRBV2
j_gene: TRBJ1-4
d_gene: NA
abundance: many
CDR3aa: CASEITSGEKLFF
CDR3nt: TGTGCCAGCGAGATTACCTCGGGTGAAAAACTGTTTTTT

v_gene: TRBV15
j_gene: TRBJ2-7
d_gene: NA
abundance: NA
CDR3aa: CATSRGGTYEQYF
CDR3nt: TGTGCCACCAGCAGAGGGGGGACCTACGAGCAGTACTTC

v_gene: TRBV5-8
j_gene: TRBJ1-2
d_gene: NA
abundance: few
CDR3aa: CASSLASTSYSIYGYTF
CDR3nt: TGTGCCAGCAGCTTGGCGAGCACATCATATTCCATCTATGGCTACACCTTC

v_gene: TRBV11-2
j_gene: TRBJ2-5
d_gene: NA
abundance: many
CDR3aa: CASSRGGSETQYF
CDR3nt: TGTGCCAGCAGCCGTGGGGGGAGTGAGACCCAGTACTTC

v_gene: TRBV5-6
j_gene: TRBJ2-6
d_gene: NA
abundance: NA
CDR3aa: CASSSQVLANVLTF
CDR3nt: TGTGCCAGCAGCTCACAGGTATTGGCCAACGTCCTGACTTTC

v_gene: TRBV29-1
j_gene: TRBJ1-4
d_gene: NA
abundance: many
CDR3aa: CSVGRSATNEKLFF
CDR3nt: TGCAGCGTTGGTCGGTCTGCAACTAATGAAAAACTGTTTTTT

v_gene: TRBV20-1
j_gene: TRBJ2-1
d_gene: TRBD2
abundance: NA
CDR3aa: CSAPEAGPVDNEQFF
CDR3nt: TGCAGTGCCCCCGAAGCGGGACCCGTTGACAATGAGCAGTTCTTC

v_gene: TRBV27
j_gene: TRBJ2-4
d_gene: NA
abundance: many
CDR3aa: CASRSVMAKNIQYF
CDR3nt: TGTGCCAGCAGGTCGGTAATGGCCAAAAACATTCAGTACTTC